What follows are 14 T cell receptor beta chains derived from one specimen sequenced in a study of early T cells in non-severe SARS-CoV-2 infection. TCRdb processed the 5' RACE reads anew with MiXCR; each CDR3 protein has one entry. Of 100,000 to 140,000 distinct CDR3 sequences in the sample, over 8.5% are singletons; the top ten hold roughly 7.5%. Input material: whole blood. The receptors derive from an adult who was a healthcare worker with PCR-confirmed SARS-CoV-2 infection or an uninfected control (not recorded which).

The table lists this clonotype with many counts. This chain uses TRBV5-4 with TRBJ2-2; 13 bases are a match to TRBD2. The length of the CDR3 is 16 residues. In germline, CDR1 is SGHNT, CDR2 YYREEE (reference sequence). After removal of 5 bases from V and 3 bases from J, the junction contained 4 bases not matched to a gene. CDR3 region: CASRLAGGPHTGELFF. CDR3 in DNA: TGTGCCAGCAGACTAGCGGGAGGGCCCCACACCGGGGAGCTGTTTTTT.

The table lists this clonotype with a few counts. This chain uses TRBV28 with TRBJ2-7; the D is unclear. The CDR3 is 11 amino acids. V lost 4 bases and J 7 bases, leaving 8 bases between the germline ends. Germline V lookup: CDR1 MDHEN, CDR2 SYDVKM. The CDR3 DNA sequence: TGTGCCAGCAGTTCCCGTTCGGAGCAGTACTTC. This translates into CASSSRSEQYF. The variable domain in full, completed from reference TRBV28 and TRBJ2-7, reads DVKVTQSSRYLVKRTGEKVFLECVQDMDHENMFWYRQDPGLGLRLIYFSYDVKMKEKGDIPEGYSVSREKKERFSLILESASTNQTSMYLCASSSRSEQYFGPGTRLTVT.

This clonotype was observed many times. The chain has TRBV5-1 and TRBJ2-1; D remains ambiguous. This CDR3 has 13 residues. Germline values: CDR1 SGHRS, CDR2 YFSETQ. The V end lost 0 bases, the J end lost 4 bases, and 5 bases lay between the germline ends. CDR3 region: CASSLETYNEQFF. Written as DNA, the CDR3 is TGCGCCAGCAGCTTGGAGACTTACAATGAGCAGTTCTTC. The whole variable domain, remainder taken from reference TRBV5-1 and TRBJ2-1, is KAGVTQTPRYLIKTRGQQVTLSCSPISGHRSVSWYQQTPGQGLQFLFEYFSETQRNKGNFPGRFSGRQFSNSRSEMNVSTLELGDSALYLCASSLETYNEQFFGPGTRLTVL.

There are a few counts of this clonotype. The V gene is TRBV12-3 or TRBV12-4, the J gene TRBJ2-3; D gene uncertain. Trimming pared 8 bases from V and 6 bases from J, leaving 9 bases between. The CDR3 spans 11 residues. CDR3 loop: CASGIVDTQYF. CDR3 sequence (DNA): TGTGCCAGCGGCATCGTGGATACGCAGTATTTT.

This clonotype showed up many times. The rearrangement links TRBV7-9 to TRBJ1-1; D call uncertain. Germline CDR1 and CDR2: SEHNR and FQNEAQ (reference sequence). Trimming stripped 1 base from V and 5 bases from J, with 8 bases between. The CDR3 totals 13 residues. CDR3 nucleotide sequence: TGTGCCAGCAGCTTAGGTTCTGTGACTGAAGCTTTCTTT. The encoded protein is CASSLGSVTEAFF.

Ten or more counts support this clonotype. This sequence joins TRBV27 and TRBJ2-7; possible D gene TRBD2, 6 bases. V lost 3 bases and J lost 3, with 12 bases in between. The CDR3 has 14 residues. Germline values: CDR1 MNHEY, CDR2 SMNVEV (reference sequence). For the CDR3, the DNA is TGTGCCAGCAGTTTGATCGGGAGCTTCTACGAGCAGTACTTC. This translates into CASSLIGSFYEQYF.

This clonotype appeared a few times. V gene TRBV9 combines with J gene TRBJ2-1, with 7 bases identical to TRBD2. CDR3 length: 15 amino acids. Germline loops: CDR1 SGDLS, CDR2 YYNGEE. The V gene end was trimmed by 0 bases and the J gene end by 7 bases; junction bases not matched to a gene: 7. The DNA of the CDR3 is TGTGCCAGCAGCGTAGTAAGCGGGGCCAGAAATGAGCAGTTCTTC. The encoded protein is CASSVVSGARNEQFF.

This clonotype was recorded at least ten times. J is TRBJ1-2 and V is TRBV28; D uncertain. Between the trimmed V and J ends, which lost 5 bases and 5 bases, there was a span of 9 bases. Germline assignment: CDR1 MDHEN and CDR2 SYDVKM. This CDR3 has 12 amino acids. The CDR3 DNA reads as TGTGCCAGCAGTCTTAACATGTATGGCTACACCTTC. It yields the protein CASSLNMYGYTF.

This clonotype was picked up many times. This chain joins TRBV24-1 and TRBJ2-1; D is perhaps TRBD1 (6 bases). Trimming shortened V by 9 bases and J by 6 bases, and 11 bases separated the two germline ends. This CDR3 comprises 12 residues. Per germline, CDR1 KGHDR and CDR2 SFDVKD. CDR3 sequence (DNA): TGTGCCACCGGCGAACAGGGCAATGAGCAGTTCTTC. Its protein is CATGEQGNEQFF.

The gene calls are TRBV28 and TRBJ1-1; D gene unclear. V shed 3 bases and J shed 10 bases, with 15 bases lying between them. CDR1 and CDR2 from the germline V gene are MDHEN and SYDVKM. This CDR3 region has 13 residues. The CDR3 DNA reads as TGTGCCAGCAGTTTCGTGGGCCCCGAGGGAGCTTTCTTT. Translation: CASSFVGPEGAFF.

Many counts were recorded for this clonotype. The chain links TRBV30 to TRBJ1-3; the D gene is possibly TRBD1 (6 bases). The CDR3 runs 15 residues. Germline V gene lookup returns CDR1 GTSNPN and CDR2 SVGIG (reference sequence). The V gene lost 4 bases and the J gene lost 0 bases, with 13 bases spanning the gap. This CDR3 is CAWIQRGGSGNTIYF. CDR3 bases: TGTGCCTGGATCCAGAGGGGGGGCTCTGGAAACACCATATATTTT.

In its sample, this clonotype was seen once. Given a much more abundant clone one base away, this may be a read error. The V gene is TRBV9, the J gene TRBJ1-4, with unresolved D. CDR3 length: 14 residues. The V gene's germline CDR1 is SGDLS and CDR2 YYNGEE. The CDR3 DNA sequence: TGTGCCAGCAGCGTTGGGAGGGCGGTTGAAATACTGTTTTTT. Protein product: CASSVGRAVEILFF.

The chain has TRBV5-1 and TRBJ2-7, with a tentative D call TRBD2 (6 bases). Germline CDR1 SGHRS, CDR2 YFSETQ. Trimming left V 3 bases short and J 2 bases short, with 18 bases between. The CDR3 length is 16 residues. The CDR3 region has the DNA TGCGCCAGCAGCTCCCTCCAGACTAGTGATACCTACGAGCAGTACTTC. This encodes CASSSLQTSDTYEQYF.

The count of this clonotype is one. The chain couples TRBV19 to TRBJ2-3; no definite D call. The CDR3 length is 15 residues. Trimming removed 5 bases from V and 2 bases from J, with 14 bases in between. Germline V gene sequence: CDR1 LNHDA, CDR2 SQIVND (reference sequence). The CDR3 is CASSPNGVPTDTQYF. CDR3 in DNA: TGTGCCAGTAGTCCTAATGGGGTCCCCACAGATACGCAGTATTTT.